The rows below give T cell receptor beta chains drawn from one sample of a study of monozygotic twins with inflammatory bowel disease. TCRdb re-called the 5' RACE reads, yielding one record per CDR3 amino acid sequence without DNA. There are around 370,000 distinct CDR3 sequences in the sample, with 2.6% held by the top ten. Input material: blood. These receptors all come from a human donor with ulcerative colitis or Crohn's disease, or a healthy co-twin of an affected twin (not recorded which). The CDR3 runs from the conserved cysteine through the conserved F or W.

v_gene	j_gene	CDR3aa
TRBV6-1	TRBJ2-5	CASSEGGLQETQYF
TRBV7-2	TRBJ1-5	CASSSQSGQPQHF
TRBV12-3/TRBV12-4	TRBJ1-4	CASRSRQVLPSNEKLFF
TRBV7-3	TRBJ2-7	CASSLDRVAEQYF
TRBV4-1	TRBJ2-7	CASSQDPGQGWRSYEQYF
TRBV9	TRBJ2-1	CASTTTGTEGLGEQFF
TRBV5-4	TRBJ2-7	CASSSINRGLEQYF
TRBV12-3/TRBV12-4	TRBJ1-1	CASEGQGGMNTEAFF
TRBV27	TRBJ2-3	CASSLRPGRTDTQYF
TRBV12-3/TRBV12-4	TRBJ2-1	CASRSPLTGPRVFF
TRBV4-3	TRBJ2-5	CASGGMGAMETQYF
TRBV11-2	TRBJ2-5	CASSLVHRGGQETQYF
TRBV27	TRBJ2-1	CASLGLANGNEQFF